A selection of T cell receptor beta chains follows, all from one sample in a study of human T cells and chemical hapten exposure. A single record per CDR3 protein comes from TCRdb applying MiXCR to the RACE reads. The sample has about 360,000 distinct CDR3 sequences; approximately 6.9% are singletons. The specimen comprised whole blood, sampled in connection with sensitization to the hapten diphenylcyclopropenone (DPC). These receptors all stem from a woman younger than 35 with alopecia areata. Some clones in this sample may be carry-over from other donors' samples. Each CDR3 is given with its conserved first and last residue. Each record gives: clone size, V gene, D gene, J gene, CDR3 DNA, CDR3 protein. A D gene is named only where the DNA matches it firmly. Part of the rows lack a size; the others show once, few, many or a class for expanded clones.

many,TRBV10-3,TRBD1,TRBJ2-6,TGTGCCATCACAGGACAGGGGAGCTCTGGGGCCAACGTCCTGACTTTC,CAITGQGSSGANVLTF
NA,TRBV9,NA,TRBJ1-2,TGTGCCAGCAGTGAAGGGCAAACGACAGGACCTCCTGCTTATGGCTACACCTTC,CASSEGQTTGPPAYGYTF
many,TRBV5-1,NA,TRBJ2-5,TGCGCCAGCAGCTTGGGGCTAGCCGCCCAAGAGACCCAGTACTTC,CASSLGLAAQETQYF
few,TRBV5-6,NA,TRBJ1-6,TGTGCCAGCAGCTTTCGCTCCCGTAATTCACCCCTCCACTTT,CASSFRSRNSPLHF
few,TRBV7-9,TRBD1,TRBJ2-7,TGTGCCAGCAGCTCCTACAGGGGGAACTCCTACGAGCAGTACTTC,CASSSYRGNSYEQYF
few,TRBV5-6,TRBD1,TRBJ2-7,TGTGCCAGCACCCCTAGGGGGACAGGGGGCTACGAGCAGTACTTC,CASTPRGTGGYEQYF
many,TRBV20-1,NA,TRBJ2-1,TGCAGTGCTATTCGGCAGGTCGAATCGGACTCCTACAATGAGCAGTTCTTC,CSAIRQVESDSYNEQFF
NA,TRBV3-1,NA,TRBJ1-5,TGTGCCAGCAGCCAGAAGAATAGCAATCAGCCCCAGCATTTT,CASSQKNSNQPQHF
NA,TRBV6-2/TRBV6-3,NA,TRBJ2-7,TGTGCCAGCAGCCCGACTAACTCCTACGAGCAGTACTTC,CASSPTNSYEQYF
few,TRBV18,TRBD1,TRBJ1-2,TGTGCCAGCTCACCAGGGACAGGGGGAACCCGATATGGCTACACCTTC,CASSPGTGGTRYGYTF
NA,TRBV7-2,NA,TRBJ1-1,TGTGCCAGCACCCCGCAGATGAACACTGAAGCTTTCTTT,CASTPQMNTEAFF
few,TRBV6-2/TRBV6-3,NA,TRBJ2-3,TGTGCCAGCACCTCCCCCTACTTGGTACGTCTTACGCAGTATTTT,CASTSPYLVRLTQYF
NA,TRBV10-3,NA,TRBJ1-6,TGTGCCATCAGTGTCGGTGCAGGCCAGCCCCTCCACTTT,CAISVGAGQPLHF
NA,TRBV5-1,NA,TRBJ1-6,TGCGCCAGCAGCCCAGACGGGGTCTATAATTCACCCCTCCACTTT,CASSPDGVYNSPLHF
NA,TRBV7-8,NA,TRBJ1-1,TGTGCCAGCACCCAAAGGTTGAACACTGAAGCTTTCTTT,CASTQRLNTEAFF
few,TRBV9,TRBD2,TRBJ2-1,TGTGCCAGCAGCATTACTAGCGGGGCCTACAATGAGCAGTTCTTC,CASSITSGAYNEQFF
NA,TRBV3-1,NA,TRBJ1-1,TGTGCCAGCAGCCAAATAGCGGGGTACACTGAAGCTTTCTTT,CASSQIAGYTEAFF
NA,TRBV3-1,NA,TRBJ1-1,TGTGCCAGCAGCCAAATACCCGGTCCGAACACTGAAGCTTTCTTT,CASSQIPGPNTEAFF
many,TRBV7-2,TRBD2,TRBJ2-1,TGTGCCAGCAGCGGAGGACTAGCGGGGGTGGATGAGCAGTTCTTC,CASSGGLAGVDEQFF
many,TRBV6-6,NA,TRBJ2-7,TGTGCCAGCAGTTCCACCGGGACCAGACCCCCCCGGGAGCAGTACTTC,CASSSTGTRPPREQYF
NA,TRBV11-2,NA,TRBJ2-1,TGTGCCAGCAGCTTAAGTTTACTCGCCGGGGGTAATGAGCAGTTCTTC,CASSLSLLAGGNEQFF
many,TRBV29-1,TRBD2,TRBJ2-1,TGCAGCGTTGAGGGACTAGCAGGCGGTAATGAGCAGTTCTTC,CSVEGLAGGNEQFF
many,TRBV12-3/TRBV12-4,NA,TRBJ1-4,TGTGCCAGCAGTTCCCGAAGGATTCCGGCAGGTGAAAAACTGTTTTTT,CASSSRRIPAGEKLFF
few,TRBV3-1,NA,TRBJ1-1,TGTGCCAGCAGCCAAGCACAGGGCTCGGCTTTCTTT,CASSQAQGSAFF
few,TRBV11-2,NA,TRBJ1-3,TGTGCCAGCAGCTTAGATTTGGCCCGTATCACTGGAAACACCATATATTTT,CASSLDLARITGNTIYF
many,TRBV27,NA,TRBJ1-6,TGTGCCAGCAGAAGACAGAGCAATAATTCACCCCTCCACTTT,CASRRQSNNSPLHF
NA,TRBV6-2/TRBV6-3,NA,TRBJ1-1,TGTGCCAGCAGTTACCCCCCCCAAGTGGGCACTGAAGCTTTCTTT,CASSYPPQVGTEAFF
few,TRBV11-3,NA,TRBJ2-1,TGTGCCAGCAGCCCCGGGACGCCTAAAAGGTCCTACAATGAGCAGTTCTTC,CASSPGTPKRSYNEQFF
many,TRBV13,NA,TRBJ1-1,TGTGCCAGCAGCCCGCGAGGTGGCACTGAAGCTTTCTTT,CASSPRGGTEAFF
medium-sized,TRBV9,TRBD2,TRBJ2-3,TGTGCCAGCAGCGTAGCCCAGTCCGGGCCAGGGACTAGCGGGGGAGATACGCAGTATTTT,CASSVAQSGPGTSGGDTQYF
many,TRBV29-1,NA,TRBJ2-3,TGCAGCGTGGGACTGGTCCATATCACAGATACGCAGTATTTT,CSVGLVHITDTQYF
NA,TRBV27,NA,TRBJ1-2,TGTGCCAGCAGATCTACAGGGATTGATGGCTACACCTTC,CASRSTGIDGYTF
few,TRBV29-1,TRBD1,TRBJ1-2,TGCAGCGTTGAACAAATAAAGACAGGGGAGTATGGCTACACCTTC,CSVEQIKTGEYGYTF
NA,TRBV6-2/TRBV6-3,NA,TRBJ1-5,TGTGCCAGCAGGATTACTGAAAGCAATCAGCCCCAGCATTTT,CASRITESNQPQHF
NA,TRBV20-1,NA,TRBJ2-3,TGCAGTGCTAGAGACTCTGCTAGCACAGATACGCAGTATTTT,CSARDSASTDTQYF
NA,TRBV4-1,NA,TRBJ1-3,TGCGCCAGCAGCCAGATACAGATCTCTGGAAACACCATATATTTT,CASSQIQISGNTIYF
many,TRBV29-1,NA,TRBJ1-2,TGCAGCGTTGACTTGGACACCCAGAACTATGGCTACACCTTC,CSVDLDTQNYGYTF
many,TRBV28,NA,TRBJ2-1,TGTGCCAGCAGTGACACAGGGAAATGGAATGAGCAGTTCTTC,CASSDTGKWNEQFF
NA,TRBV4-3,TRBD1,TRBJ1-2,TGCGCCAGCAGCCCGCGGACAGGGAACTATGGCTACACCTTC,CASSPRTGNYGYTF
few,TRBV4-2,NA,TRBJ2-2,TGTGCCAGCAGCCAGCCAGTGAGCGGGGAGCTGTTTTTT,CASSQPVSGELFF
few,TRBV20-1,TRBD2,TRBJ2-7,TGCAGTGCTAGGTCCGGGACTAGCGGCTCCTACGAGCAGTACTTC,CSARSGTSGSYEQYF
few,TRBV4-2,NA,TRBJ2-7,TGTGCCAGCAGCCAGGATGATACCGGGACCGGTGGAGAGCAGTACTTC,CASSQDDTGTGGEQYF
few,TRBV7-2,TRBD1,TRBJ1-2,TGTGCCAGCAGCTATGGACAGGGACACTATGGCTACACCTTC,CASSYGQGHYGYTF
NA,TRBV6-6,NA,TRBJ1-2,TGTGCCAGCAGTTACGAGGCAGGTCTGTTAGATGGCTACACCTTC,CASSYEAGLLDGYTF
few,TRBV19,TRBD1,TRBJ2-7,TGTGCCAGTAGTATCGCGGGACAGGGGACCCACGAGCAGTACTTC,CASSIAGQGTHEQYF
few,TRBV5-1,TRBD1,TRBJ1-2,TGCGCCAGCAGTCGGGGACAGAACCCCTATGGCTACACCTTC,CASSRGQNPYGYTF
many,TRBV10-3,NA,TRBJ1-2,TGTGCCATCAGTGAGTCGGGGGATGGCTACACCTTC,CAISESGDGYTF
NA,TRBV6-2/TRBV6-3,NA,TRBJ1-2,TGTGCCAGCAGTTCCCCGGTTAAGGGGATTCGTGGCTACACCTTC,CASSSPVKGIRGYTF
many,TRBV9,NA,TRBJ2-3,TGTGCCAGCAGCGCCTCTGGAAAGTTGGATACGCAGTATTTT,CASSASGKLDTQYF
NA,TRBV21-1,NA,TRBJ1-2,TGTGCCAGCAGCTTTCAAACGCAGACAGCTAACTATGGCTACACCTTC,CASSFQTQTANYGYTF
many,TRBV5-4,TRBD2,TRBJ2-5,TGTGCCAGCAGCTTAGGACTAGGGATACAAGAGACCCAGTACTTC,CASSLGLGIQETQYF
many,TRBV6-6,NA,TRBJ2-5,TGTGCCAGCAGTTACTCCCCGGGACTCCAGTTACAAGAGACCCAGTACTTC,CASSYSPGLQLQETQYF
many,TRBV20-1,NA,TRBJ2-4,TGCAGTGCTAGATCCATGGACATTCAGTACTTC,CSARSMDIQYF
NA,TRBV19,NA,TRBJ1-4,TGTGCCAGTGCCAACCGGGACGGTAATGAAAAACTGTTTTTT,CASANRDGNEKLFF
few,TRBV6-5,TRBD1,TRBJ2-1,TGTGCCAGCAGTTCTTATGAACAGGGGTCTAGCTCCTACAATGAGCAGTTCTTC,CASSSYEQGSSSYNEQFF
many,TRBV12-3/TRBV12-4,NA,TRBJ1-5,TGTGCCAGCAGTGTGGGCAATCAGCCCCAGCATTTT,CASSVGNQPQHF
NA,TRBV20-1,TRBD1,TRBJ1-4,TGCAGTGCTCCCGCCGGGACAGGGGGTTTTGAAAAACTGTTTTTT,CSAPAGTGGFEKLFF
NA,TRBV6-2/TRBV6-3,NA,TRBJ1-5,TGTGCCAGCAGTTTCTTGGGCCTTCGTCAGCCCCAGCATTTT,CASSFLGLRQPQHF
NA,TRBV6-1,TRBD1,TRBJ2-7,TGTGCCAGCACCTCCGGGACAGCACATTACGAGCAGTACTTC,CASTSGTAHYEQYF